This entry lists 19 T cell receptor beta chains sequenced from one sample in a study of T cell responses to AZD1222 COVID-19 vaccine. The repertoire was sequenced with immunoSEQ multiplex PCR; TCRdb's copy has only in-frame clones and lacks some. Of roughly 140,000 clones listed, around nine tenths were seen once; the top ten hold about 5.3%. The sample in question was peripheral blood, obtained on day 0 of AZD1222 vaccination. These receptors were taken from an adult in good health.

This clone was seen a single time. The chain uses TRBV5-1 and TRBJ2-3; no firm D call. The CDR3 contains 16 residues. CDR1 is SGHRS, CDR2 YFSETQ, per germline. The germline V and J ends were trimmed by 4 bases and 0 bases, with 15 bases remaining between them. The CDR3 region is CASSRLAGPSTDTQYF. The CDR3 coding sequence is TGCGCCAGCAGCCGACTGGCCGGTCCTAGCACAGATACGCAGTATTTT.

V usage is TRBV7-9 and J usage is TRBJ1-1, with D possibly matching TRBD1 (5 bases). The CDR3 loop spans 15 amino acids. Germline V gives CDR1 SEHNR, CDR2 FQNEAQ (reference sequence). The ends were cut back, 3 bases at V and 0 bases at J, with 11 bases in the middle. The chain's CDR3 is CASSFSQGLNTEAFF. DNA for the CDR3: TGTGCCAGCAGCTTTAGTCAGGGACTGAACACTGAAGCTTTCTTT.

The V gene is TRBV3-1 (or the pseudogene TRBV3-2), the J gene TRBJ2-7; D ambiguous. V shed 1 base and J shed 2 bases, with 9 bases lying between them. The germline gives CDR1 LGHDT, CDR2 YNNKEL (reference sequence). There are 14 residues in the CDR3. The CDR3 coding sequence is TGTGCCAGCAGCCAAGGATCAGGCCCCTACGAGCAGTACTTC. This encodes CASSQGSGPYEQYF.

The rearrangement links TRBV19 to TRBJ2-2; D call uncertain. Deletions cut 1 base from V and 1 base from J, with 4 bases between. Germline CDR1 is LNHDA and CDR2 is SQIVND (reference sequence). This CDR3 is built from 14 residues. CDR3 sequence reads: CASSIGGNTGELFF. CDR3 DNA sequence: TGTGCCAGTAGTATAGGGGGGAACACCGGGGAGCTGTTTTTT. Based on the CDR3 plus reference TRBV19 and TRBJ2-2, the full variable domain is DGGITQSPKYLFRKEGQNVTLSCEQNLNHDAMYWYRQDPGQGLRLIYYSQIVNDFQKGDIAEGYSVSREKKESFPLTVTSAQKNPTAFYLCASSIGGNTGELFFGEGSRLTVL.

The DNA for the CDR3 is TGTGCCAGCAGCCAAGATCGGGGGTCCGGGGCCAACGTCCTGACTTTC. This sequence encodes CASSQDRGSGANVLTF. This rearrangement joins TRBV14 to TRBJ2-6; perhaps TRBD2 as D (6 bases). Germline CDR1 reads SGHDN; CDR2 reads FVKESK. V was trimmed by 0 bases and J by 4 bases, leaving 10 bases between them. This CDR3 spans 16 amino acids.

This clone occurred once. The chain employs TRBV30 and TRBJ1-1; D unresolved. The V end was cut by 0 bases, the J end by 4 bases, with 6 bases between. CDR1 is GTSNPN, CDR2 SVGIG, per germline (reference sequence). The CDR3 totals 12 residues. The CDR3 here is CAWSVPVTEAFF. DNA of the CDR3: TGTGCCTGGAGTGTGCCGGTCACTGAAGCTTTCTTT.

The J gene is TRBJ2-3, the V gene TRBV27, with TRBD2 matching over 11 bases. J lost 4 bases, V lost 4 bases, and 4 bases had no gene match. CDR3 length: 15 residues. Germline values: CDR1 MNHEY, CDR2 SMNVEV (reference sequence). CDR3 coding DNA: TGTGCCAGCAGTTCGACTAGCGGGACGGCAGATACGCAGTATTTT. Encoded protein: CASSSTSGTADTQYF.

V gene TRBV11-2 combines with J gene TRBJ1-5, with D maybe TRBD1 (5 bases). The ends were cut back, 5 bases at V and 4 bases at J, with 12 bases in the middle. The CDR3 is made up of 14 amino acids. CDR1 and CDR2 (germline): SGHAT, FQNNGV. The CDR3, as DNA: TGTGCCAGCAGCCCCGATGGGGCAAATCAGCCCCAGCATTTT. Protein product: CASSPDGANQPQHF.

J is TRBJ1-5 and V is TRBV19; TRBD1 aligns across 8 bases. The junction had 8 bases not matched to a gene; V was cut back by 4 bases and J by 3 bases. The CDR3 runs to 16 residues. Germline lookup yields CDR1 LNHDA and CDR2 SQIVND (reference sequence). CDR3 region: CASSTNPGQANQPQHF. The CDR3 nucleotides are TGTGCCAGTAGTACAAATCCGGGACAGGCCAATCAGCCCCAGCATTTT.

The chain links TRBV3-1 (or the pseudogene TRBV3-2) to TRBJ2-7, with TRBD1 identical over 7 bases. CDR3 size: 16 residues. CDR1 and CDR2 (germline): LGHDT, YNNKEL (reference sequence). Trimming took 6 bases from V and 4 from J; bases not matched to a gene: 15. The CDR3 loop is CASSPIYGGRGYEQYF. In DNA form, the CDR3 reads TGTGCCAGCAGTCCCATTTACGGTGGCAGGGGGTACGAGCAGTACTTC.

The rearrangement joins TRBV20-1 to TRBJ2-7; the match to TRBD2 covers 7 bases. The V gene end was trimmed by 3 bases and the J gene end by 3 bases; junction bases not matched to a gene: 5. The germline CDR1 and CDR2 sequences are DFQATT and SNEGSKA (reference sequence). The CDR3 is 13 residues long. This chain's CDR3 is CSASGRDYYEQYF. CDR3 nucleotide sequence: TGCAGTGCTAGTGGGAGGGACTACTACGAGCAGTACTTC.

This chain joins TRBV6-5 and TRBJ2-7; 12 bases are shared with TRBD2. CDR1 is MNHEY and CDR2 is SVGAGI in the germline V gene. This CDR3 has 16 amino acids. Trimming removed 4 bases from V and 4 bases from J; junction bases left unmatched: 8. CDR3 in DNA: TGTGCCAGCAGTTGGATGACTAGCGGGAGTTTATACGAGCAGTACTTC. This translates into CASSWMTSGSLYEQYF.

V and J are TRBV3-1 (or the pseudogene TRBV3-2) and TRBJ1-4; unclear D gene. The CDR3 has 18 residues. The V and J ends lost 1 base and 0 bases respectively, with 15 bases between them. Germline lookup yields CDR1 LGHDT and CDR2 YNNKEL (reference sequence). CDR3 sequence reads: CASSQVSARSATNEKLFF. For the CDR3, the DNA is TGTGCCAGCAGCCAAGTCTCCGCCAGGAGTGCAACTAATGAAAAACTGTTTTTT.

V and J are TRBV5-8 and TRBJ2-1, with 8 positions matching TRBD2. Germline loops: CDR1 SGHTS, CDR2 YDEGEE. With V trimmed by 1 base and J by 2 bases, 5 bases remained unmatched. The CDR3 sequence is 16 residues long. The CDR3 sequence: CASSLPGGGTYNEQFF. CDR3 DNA sequence: TGTGCCAGCAGCTTGCCCGGGGGGGGGACCTACAATGAGCAGTTCTTC.

J is TRBJ2-5 and V is TRBV21-1; the table's TRBD2 call for D was not verified on the DNA. TRBV21-1 is a known pseudogene. This CDR3 is 17 amino acids long. The CDR3 region has the DNA TGTGCCAGCAGCAAAGGGGGGGGACACCATAAAGAAGAGACCCAGTACTTC. Residues: CASSKGGGHHKEETQYF.

This clone was detected only once. The chain employs TRBV9 and TRBJ1-3, with a possible D match to TRBD1 (6 bases). Trimming removed 0 bases from V and 0 bases from J, with 10 bases in between. The V gene's germline CDR1 is SGDLS and CDR2 YYNGEE. The length of the CDR3 is 16 residues. The DNA of the CDR3 is TGTGCCAGCAGCGTAGGGACAGTCCGCTCTGGAAACACCATATATTTT. This translates into CASSVGTVRSGNTIYF.

This clone appeared once. V is TRBV11-2 and J is TRBJ2-7, with 15 positions matching TRBD2. With 5 bases clipped from V and 5 bases from J, the junction kept 4 bases outside the gene matches. CDR1 and CDR2 from the germline V gene are SGHAT and FQNNGV. The CDR3 loop spans 15 amino acids. This CDR3 is CASSKGLAGGNEQYF. The CDR3 bases are TGTGCCAGCAGCAAGGGACTAGCGGGAGGAAACGAGCAGTACTTC.

The chain combines TRBV12-3 or TRBV12-4 with TRBJ1-6; D not certain. The CDR3 totals 12 residues. The V end lost 6 bases, the J end lost 5 bases, and 5 bases lay between the germline ends. In nucleotides, the CDR3 is TGTGCCAGCAGGCTAAATAATTCACCCCTCCACTTT. Translation: CASRLNNSPLHF.

The rearrangement links TRBV2 to TRBJ2-7; either TRBD1 or TRBD2 may fit D (5 bases each). This CDR3 is 12 amino acids long. Per germline, CDR1 SNHLY and CDR2 FYNNEI. Trimming stripped 7 bases from V and 8 bases from J, with 15 bases between. The CDR3 loop reads CASNMQRGKQYF. CDR3 sequence (DNA): TGTGCCAGCAATATGCAGAGGGGTAAGCAGTACTTC.